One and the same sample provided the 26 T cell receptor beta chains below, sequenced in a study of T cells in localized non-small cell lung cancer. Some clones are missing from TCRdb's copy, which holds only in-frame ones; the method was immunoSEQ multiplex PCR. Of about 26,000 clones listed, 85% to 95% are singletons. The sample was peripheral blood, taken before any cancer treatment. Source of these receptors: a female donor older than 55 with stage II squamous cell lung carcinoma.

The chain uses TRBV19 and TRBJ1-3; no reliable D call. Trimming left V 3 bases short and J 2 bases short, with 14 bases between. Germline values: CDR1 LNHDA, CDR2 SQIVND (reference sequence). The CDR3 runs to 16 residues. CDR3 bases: TGTGCCAGTAGTATCCGGGCCCCCGGGCCTGGAAACACCATATATTTT. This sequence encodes CASSIRAPGPGNTIYF.

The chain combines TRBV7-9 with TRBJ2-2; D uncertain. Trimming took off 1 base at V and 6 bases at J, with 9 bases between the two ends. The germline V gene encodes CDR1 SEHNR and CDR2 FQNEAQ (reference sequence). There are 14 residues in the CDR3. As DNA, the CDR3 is TGTGCCAGCAGCTTAGGCGTACAGTCCGGGGAGCTGTTTTTT. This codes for CASSLGVQSGELFF.

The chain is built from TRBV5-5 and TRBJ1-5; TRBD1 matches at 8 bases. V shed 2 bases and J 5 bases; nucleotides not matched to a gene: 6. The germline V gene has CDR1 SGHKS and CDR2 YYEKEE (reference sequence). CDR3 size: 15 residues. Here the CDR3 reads CASSFGQGRDQPQHF. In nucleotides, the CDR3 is TGTGCCAGCAGCTTTGGACAGGGTAGAGATCAGCCCCAGCATTTT.

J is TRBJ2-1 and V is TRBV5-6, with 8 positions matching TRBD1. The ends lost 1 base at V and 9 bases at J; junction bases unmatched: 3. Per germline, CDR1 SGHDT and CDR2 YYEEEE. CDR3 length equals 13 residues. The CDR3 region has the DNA TGTGCCAGCAGCTTGCAGGGGGCGGGTGAGCAGTTCTTC. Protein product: CASSLQGAGEQFF.

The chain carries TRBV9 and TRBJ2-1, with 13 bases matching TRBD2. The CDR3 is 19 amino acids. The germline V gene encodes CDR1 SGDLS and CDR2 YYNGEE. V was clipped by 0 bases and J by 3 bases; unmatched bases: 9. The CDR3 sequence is CASSVVGLAGVVDYNEQFF. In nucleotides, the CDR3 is TGTGCCAGCAGCGTAGTAGGACTAGCGGGGGTGGTCGACTACAATGAGCAGTTCTTC.

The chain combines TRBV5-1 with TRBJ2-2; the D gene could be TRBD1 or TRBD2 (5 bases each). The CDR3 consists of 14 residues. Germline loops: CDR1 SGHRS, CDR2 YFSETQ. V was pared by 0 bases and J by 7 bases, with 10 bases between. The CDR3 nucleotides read TGCGCCAGCAGCTTGGGTGGGACGATCGGGGAGCTGTTTTTT. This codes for CASSLGGTIGELFF.

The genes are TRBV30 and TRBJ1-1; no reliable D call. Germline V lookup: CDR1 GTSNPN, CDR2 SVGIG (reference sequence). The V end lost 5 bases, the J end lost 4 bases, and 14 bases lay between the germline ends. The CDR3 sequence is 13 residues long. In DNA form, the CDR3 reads TGTGCCTGGGGCGGGCCGCGGGGCACTGAAGCTTTCTTT. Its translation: CAWGGPRGTEAFF.

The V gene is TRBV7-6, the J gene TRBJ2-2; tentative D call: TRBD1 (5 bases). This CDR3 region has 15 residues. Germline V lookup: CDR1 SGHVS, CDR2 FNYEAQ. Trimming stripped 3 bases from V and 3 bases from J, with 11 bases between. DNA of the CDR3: TGTGCCAGCAGCTTGAGAGCAGGGTACACCGGGGAGCTGTTTTTT. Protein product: CASSLRAGYTGELFF. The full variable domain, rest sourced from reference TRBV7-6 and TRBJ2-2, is GAGVSQSPRYKVTKRGQDVALRCDPISGHVSLYWYRQALGQGPEFLTYFNYEAQQDKSGLPNDRFSAERPEGSISTLTIQRTEQRDSAMYRCASSLRAGYTGELFFGEGSRLTVL.

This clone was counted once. The CDR3 spells CASSFRGTGELFF. DNA of the CDR3: TGTGCCAGCAGCTTCAGGGGCACCGGGGAGCTGTTTTTT. The chain employs TRBV28 and TRBJ2-2, with D possibly TRBD1 on 6 matching bases. V lost 6 bases and J lost 4, with 9 bases in between. Germline V lookup: CDR1 MDHEN, CDR2 SYDVKM. The length of the CDR3 is 13 residues. Combining the CDR3 with reference TRBV28 and TRBJ2-2 gives the whole variable domain DVKVTQSSRYLVKRTGEKVFLECVQDMDHENMFWYRQDPGLGLRLIYFSYDVKMKEKGDIPEGYSVSREKKERFSLILESASTNQTSMYLCASSFRGTGELFFGEGSRLTVL.

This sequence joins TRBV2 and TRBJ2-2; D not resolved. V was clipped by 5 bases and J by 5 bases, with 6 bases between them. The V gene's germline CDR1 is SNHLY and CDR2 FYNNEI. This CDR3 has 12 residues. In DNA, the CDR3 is TGTGCCAGCAGTTGGACGACCGGGGAGCTGTTTTTT. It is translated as CASSWTTGELFF.

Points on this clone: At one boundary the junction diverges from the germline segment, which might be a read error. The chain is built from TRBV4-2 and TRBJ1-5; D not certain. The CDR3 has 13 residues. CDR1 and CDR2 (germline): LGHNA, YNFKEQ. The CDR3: CASSQDGNQPQHF. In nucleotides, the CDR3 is TGTGCCAGCAGTCAAGATGGTAACCAGCCCCAGCATTTT.

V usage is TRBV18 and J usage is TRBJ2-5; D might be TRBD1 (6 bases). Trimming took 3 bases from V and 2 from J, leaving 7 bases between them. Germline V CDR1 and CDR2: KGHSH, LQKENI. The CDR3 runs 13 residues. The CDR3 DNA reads TGTGCCAGCTCACCCACAGGGCAAGAGACCCAGTACTTC. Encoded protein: CASSPTGQETQYF.

CDR3 nucleotides: TGTGCCAGCAGCGCTGAGGAGGGGGGGTACACCTACGAGCAGTACTTC. Residues: CASSAEEGGYTYEQYF. The chain combines TRBV9 with TRBJ2-7; possible D gene TRBD2, 7 bases. Looked up from germline, CDR1 is SGDLS and CDR2 is YYNGEE. The CDR3 has 16 amino acids. Trimming stripped 3 bases from V and 2 bases from J, with 18 bases between.

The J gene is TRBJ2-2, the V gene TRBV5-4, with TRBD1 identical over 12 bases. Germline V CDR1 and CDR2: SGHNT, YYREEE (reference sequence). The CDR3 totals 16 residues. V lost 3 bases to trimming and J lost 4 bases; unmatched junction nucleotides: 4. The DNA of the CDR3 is TGTGCCAGCAGCTCCGGGACAGGGGGCTTCACCGGGGAGCTGTTTTTT. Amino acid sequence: CASSSGTGGFTGELFF.

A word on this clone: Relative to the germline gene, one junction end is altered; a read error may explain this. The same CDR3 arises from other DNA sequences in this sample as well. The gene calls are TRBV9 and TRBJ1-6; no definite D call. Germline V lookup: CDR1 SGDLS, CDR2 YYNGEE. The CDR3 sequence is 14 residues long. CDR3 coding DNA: TGTGCCAGCAGCGTAGCCGGCTATAATTCGCCCCTCCACTTT. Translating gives CASSVAGYNSPLHF.

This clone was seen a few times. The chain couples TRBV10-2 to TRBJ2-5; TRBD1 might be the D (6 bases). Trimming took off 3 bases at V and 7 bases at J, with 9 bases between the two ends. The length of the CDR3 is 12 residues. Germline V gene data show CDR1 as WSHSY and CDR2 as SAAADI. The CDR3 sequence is CASSEQGGTQYF. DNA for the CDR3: TGCGCCAGCAGTGAACAGGGTGGGACCCAGTACTTC.

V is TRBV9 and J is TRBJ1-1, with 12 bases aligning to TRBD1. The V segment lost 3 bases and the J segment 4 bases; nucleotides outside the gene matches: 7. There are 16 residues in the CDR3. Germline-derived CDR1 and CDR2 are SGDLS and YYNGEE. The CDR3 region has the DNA TGTGCCAGCAGCGCCACGGGACAGGGGGCTGGCACTGAAGCTTTCTTT. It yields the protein CASSATGQGAGTEAFF.

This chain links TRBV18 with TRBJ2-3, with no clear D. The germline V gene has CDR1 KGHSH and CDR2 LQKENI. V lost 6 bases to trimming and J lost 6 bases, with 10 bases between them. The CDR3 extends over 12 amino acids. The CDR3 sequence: CASSPSRDTQYF. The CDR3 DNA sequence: TGTGCCAGCTCCCCTAGTCGGGATACGCAGTATTTT.

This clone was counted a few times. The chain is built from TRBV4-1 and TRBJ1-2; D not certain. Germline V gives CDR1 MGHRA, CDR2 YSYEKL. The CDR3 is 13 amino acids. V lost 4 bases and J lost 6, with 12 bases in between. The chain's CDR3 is CASSLKGTDGYTF. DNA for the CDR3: TGCGCCAGCAGCCTTAAGGGCACGGATGGCTACACCTTC.

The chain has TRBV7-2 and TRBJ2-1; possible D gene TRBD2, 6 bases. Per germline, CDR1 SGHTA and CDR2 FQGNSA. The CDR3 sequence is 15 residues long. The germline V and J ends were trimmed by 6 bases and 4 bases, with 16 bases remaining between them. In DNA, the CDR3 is TGTGCCAGCAGTTCGTTTGGGGCGGGATACAATGAGCAGTTCTTC. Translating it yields CASSSFGAGYNEQFF.

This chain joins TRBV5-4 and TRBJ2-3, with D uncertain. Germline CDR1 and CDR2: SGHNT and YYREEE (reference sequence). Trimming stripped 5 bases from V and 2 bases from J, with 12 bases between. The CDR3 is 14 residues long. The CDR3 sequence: CASSLSGSTDTQYF. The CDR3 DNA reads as TGTGCCAGCAGTTTAAGTGGTTCCACAGATACGCAGTATTTT.

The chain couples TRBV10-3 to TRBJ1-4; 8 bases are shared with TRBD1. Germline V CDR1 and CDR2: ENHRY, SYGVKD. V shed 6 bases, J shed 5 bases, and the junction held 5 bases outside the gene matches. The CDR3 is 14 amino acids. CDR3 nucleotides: TGTGCCATCAGCCAGGACAGGGCGAATGAAAAACTGTTTTTT. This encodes CAISQDRANEKLFF.

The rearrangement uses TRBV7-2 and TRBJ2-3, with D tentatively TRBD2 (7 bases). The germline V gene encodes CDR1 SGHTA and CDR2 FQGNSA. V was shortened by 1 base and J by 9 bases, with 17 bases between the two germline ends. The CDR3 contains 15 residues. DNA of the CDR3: TGTGCCAGCAGCTTAGGGGTCGGGGGGCCACAAACGCAGTATTTT. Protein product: CASSLGVGGPQTQYF.

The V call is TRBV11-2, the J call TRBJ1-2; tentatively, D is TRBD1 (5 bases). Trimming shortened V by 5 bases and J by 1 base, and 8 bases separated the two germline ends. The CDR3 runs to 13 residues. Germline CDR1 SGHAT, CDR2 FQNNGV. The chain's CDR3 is CASSLDSNYGYTF. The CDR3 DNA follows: TGTGCCAGCAGCCTCGACAGTAACTATGGCTACACCTTC. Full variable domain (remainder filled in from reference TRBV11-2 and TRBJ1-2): EAGVAQSPRYKIIEKRQSVAFWCNPISGHATLYWYQQILGQGPKLLIQFQNNGVVDDSQLPKDRFSAERLKGVDSTLKIQPAKLEDSAVYLCASSLDSNYGYTFGSGTRLTVV.

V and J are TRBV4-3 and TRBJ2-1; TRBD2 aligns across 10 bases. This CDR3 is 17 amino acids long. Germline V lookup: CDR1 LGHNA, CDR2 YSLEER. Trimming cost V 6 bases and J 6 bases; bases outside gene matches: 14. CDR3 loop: CASSLGGAGLAFNEQFF. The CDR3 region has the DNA TGCGCCAGCAGTTTGGGGGGTGCGGGACTAGCGTTCAATGAGCAGTTCTTC.

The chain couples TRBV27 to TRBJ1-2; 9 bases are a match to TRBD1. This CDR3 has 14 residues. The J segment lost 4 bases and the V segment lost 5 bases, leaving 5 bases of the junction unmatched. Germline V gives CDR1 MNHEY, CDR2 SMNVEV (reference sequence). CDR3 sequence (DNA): TGTGCCAGCAGTCCGGACAGGGGAGGCTATGGCTACACCTTC. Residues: CASSPDRGGYGYTF.